This T cell receptor (beta chain) was sequenced for a study of blood T cells in healthy people across ages. Next came a second PCR, run for roughly 6 to 11 cycles, which used a sample-barcoded 5' primer along with a J-beta primer mix. TCRdb redid the calling of the 5' RACE reads with MiXCR, one entry per CDR3 protein. Among fewer than 950,000 distinct CDR3 sequences listed, about 55% were seen once. Trimming cost V 8 bases and J 4 bases; bases outside gene matches: 9. Germline CDR1 and CDR2: MNHNY and SVGAGI (reference sequence). CDR3 length: 15 amino acids. The sample consisted of blood. The chain combines TRBV6-6 with TRBJ1-3, with 9 bases matching TRBD1. This receptor was taken from an elderly man in good health. The CDR3: CASCTGGSAGNTIYF. For the CDR3, the DNA is TGTGCCAGCTGCACAGGGGGCTCAGCCGGAAACACCATATATTTT.